Sequencing of this T cell receptor (beta chain) was carried out in a study of monozygotic twins with inflammatory bowel disease (dated by TCRdb to 2018 to 2020). About the investigation overall: The complete study included about 30 monozygotic twin pairs: 19 IBD-discordant Danish pairs and nine German pairs, of which four were IBD-concordant and five were IBD-discordant. Within discordant pairs, disease-associated traits were sought mainly by comparing IBD patients with their genetically identical healthy co-twins. Each individual had, on average, about 151 000 unique TCRalpha sequences and 181 000 unique TCRbeta sequences available for analysis. On the study overall, not on this receptor specifically: Because patients received different immunosuppressive treatments, the repertoires may have picked up extra background noise and variability between individuals. No single strong signal or clonotype linked to IBD turned up in the results, so the idea that one exists was not supported. TCRbeta repertoire diversity, by inverse Simpson index, was decreased in IBD patients compared with their healthy co-twins. Distinction between different T cell subtypes could not be achieved in the analysis. Repertoire similarity did not differ between concordant and discordant twins, possibly due to limited statistical power. Compared with healthy twins, IBD patients had fewer clonotypes in common with other individuals, a difference most pronounced in patients showing signs of disease activity.

As concerns this clonotype: Its binding antigen is unknown.

For CDR1 and CDR2, the germline V gene lists MDHEN and SYDVKM. Inclusive of the bounding cysteine and phenylalanine, the CDR3 is 13 residues long. The nucleotide record is missing. The library was made by 5' RACE. For each TCR library, 3,000 to 4,000 ng of total RNA was used. cDNA was synthesized with SMARTScribe reverse transcriptase in eight separate reactions per sample. Unique molecular identifiers containing a 6-nucleotide sample barcode were introduced through template switching during cDNA synthesis. Amplification of TCRalpha and TCRbeta cDNA involved two nested PCRs of around 15 and 9 cycles, and each PCR was followed by bead purification. Before amplification, the cDNA was both treated with uracil DNA-glycosylase and purified with the QIAquick PCR purification kit. The second PCR added Illumina TruSeq-compatible adapters along with sample-specific barcodes. TapeStation and Qubit were used to check library quality and concentration, and approximately 5.5 ng of each library went into the pool. Sequencing of pooled libraries was carried out on an Illumina HiSeq2500 single-index Rapid Run using 2 x 100 bp reads and custom sequencing primers. In the paper's pipeline: UMI-based consensus assembly with MiGEC version 1.2.6 was used to correct PCR and sequencing errors. MiXCR version 2.1.1 handled V(D)J alignment, clonotype assembly and CDR3 extraction. Gene usage, clonotype sharing and MAIT/NKT TCR abundance were normalised by analysing the top 1000, 10 000 and 20 000 clonotypes per sample. After downsampling to 27 000 UMIs, diversity was calculated as the inverse Simpson index using the vegan R package. Paired Mann-Whitney U tests were applied to discordant twin pairs, and Benjamini-Hochberg correction was used for multiple testing. TCRdb reprocessed the reads, and each CDR3 protein sequence is entered once, without DNA. The V and J calls, along with clone size, are taken from TCRdb and not from the paper's own processing. The table for this sample records 300,000 to 350,000 distinct CDR3 sequences. The biggest ten clones account for approximately 2% of the sample.

From each donor, a roughly 2.5 ml peripheral blood sample was collected into PAXgene tubes and stored at -80 degrees C. Without any T cell sorting, total RNA was extracted from whole blood using the PAXgene blood miRNA kit on an automated QIAcube. Peripheral blood from monozygotic twin pairs, either concordant or discordant for inflammatory bowel disease, underwent deep TCRalpha and TCRbeta repertoire profiling that used unique molecular barcoding. Smoking habits were recorded for all twin pairs, and individuals were classified as current, former or never smokers. The origin of this receptor is a human donor with ulcerative colitis or Crohn's disease, or a healthy co-twin of an affected twin (not recorded which). Specimen: blood. The rearranged segments are TRBV28 and TRBJ2-3; TCRdb selects TRBD1, and the lack of DNA leaves this call unchecked. The CDR3 region: CASGTGNTDTQYF.